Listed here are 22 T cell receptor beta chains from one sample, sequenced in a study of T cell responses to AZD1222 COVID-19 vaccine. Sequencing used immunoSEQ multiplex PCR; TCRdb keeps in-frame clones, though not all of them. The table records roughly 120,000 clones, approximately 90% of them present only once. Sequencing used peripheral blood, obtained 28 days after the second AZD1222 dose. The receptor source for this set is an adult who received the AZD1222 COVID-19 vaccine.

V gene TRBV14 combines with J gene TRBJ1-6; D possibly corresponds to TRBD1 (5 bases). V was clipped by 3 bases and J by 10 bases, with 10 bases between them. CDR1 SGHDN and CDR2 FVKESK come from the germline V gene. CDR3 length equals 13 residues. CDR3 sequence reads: CASSQRRVSPLHF. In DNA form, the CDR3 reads TGTGCCAGCAGCCAGCGCAGGGTGTCACCCCTCCACTTT.

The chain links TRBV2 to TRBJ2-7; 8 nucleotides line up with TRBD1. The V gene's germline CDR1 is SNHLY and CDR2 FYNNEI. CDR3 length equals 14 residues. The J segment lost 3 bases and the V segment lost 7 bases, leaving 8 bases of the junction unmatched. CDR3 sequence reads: CASKYGRGLYEQYF. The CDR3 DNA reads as TGTGCCAGCAAGTACGGCAGGGGGCTCTACGAGCAGTACTTC.

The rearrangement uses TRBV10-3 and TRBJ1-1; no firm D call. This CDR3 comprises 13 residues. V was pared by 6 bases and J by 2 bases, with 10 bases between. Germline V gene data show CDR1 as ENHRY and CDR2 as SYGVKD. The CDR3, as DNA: TGTGCCATCAGCCTTACCGGAAACACTGAAGCTTTCTTT. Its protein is CAISLTGNTEAFF.

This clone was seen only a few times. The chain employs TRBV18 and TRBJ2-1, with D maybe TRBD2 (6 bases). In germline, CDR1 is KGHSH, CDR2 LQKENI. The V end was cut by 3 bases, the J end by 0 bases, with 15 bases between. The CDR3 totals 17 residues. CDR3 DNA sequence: TGTGCCAGCTCACCTTCCACCGTGCGGGGCTCCTACAATGAGCAGTTCTTC. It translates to CASSPSTVRGSYNEQFF.

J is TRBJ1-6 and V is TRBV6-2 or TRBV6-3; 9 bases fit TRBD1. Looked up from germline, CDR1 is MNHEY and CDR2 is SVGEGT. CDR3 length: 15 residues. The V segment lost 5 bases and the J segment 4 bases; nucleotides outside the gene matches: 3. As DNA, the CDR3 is TGTGCCAGCAGTCGGACAGGGGATTATAATTCACCCCTCCACTTT. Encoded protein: CASSRTGDYNSPLHF.

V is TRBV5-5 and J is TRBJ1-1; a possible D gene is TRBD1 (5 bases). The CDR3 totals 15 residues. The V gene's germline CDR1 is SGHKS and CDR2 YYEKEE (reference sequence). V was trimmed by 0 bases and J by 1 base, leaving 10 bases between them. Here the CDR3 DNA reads TGTGCCAGCAGCTTGGTGCCAGGGACGAACACTGAAGCTTTCTTT. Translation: CASSLVPGTNTEAFF.

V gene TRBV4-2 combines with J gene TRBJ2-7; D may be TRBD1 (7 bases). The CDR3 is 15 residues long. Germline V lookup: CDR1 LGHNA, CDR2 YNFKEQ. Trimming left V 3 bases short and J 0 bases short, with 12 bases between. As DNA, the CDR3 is TGTGCCAGCAGCCAGGCAGGGGGGAGCTCCTACGAGCAGTACTTC. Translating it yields CASSQAGGSSYEQYF.

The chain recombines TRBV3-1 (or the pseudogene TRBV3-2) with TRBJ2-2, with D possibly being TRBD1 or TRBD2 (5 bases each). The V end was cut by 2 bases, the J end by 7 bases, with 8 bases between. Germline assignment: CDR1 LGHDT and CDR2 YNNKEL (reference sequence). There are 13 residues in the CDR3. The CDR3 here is CASSQLGDGELFF. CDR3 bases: TGTGCCAGCAGCCAATTGGGGGACGGGGAGCTGTTTTTT.

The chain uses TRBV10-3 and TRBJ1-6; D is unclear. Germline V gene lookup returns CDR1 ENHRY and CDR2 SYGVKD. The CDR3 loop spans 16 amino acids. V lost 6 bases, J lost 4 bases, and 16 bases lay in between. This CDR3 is CAISSAGHDYNSPLHF. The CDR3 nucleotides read TGTGCCATCAGCTCGGCCGGCCACGATTATAATTCACCCCTCCACTTT.

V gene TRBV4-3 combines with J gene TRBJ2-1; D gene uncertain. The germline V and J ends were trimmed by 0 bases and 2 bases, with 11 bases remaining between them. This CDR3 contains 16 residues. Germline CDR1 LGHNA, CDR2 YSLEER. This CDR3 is CASSQDPLTPYNEQFF. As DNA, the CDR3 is TGCGCCAGCAGCCAAGACCCCCTGACCCCCTACAATGAGCAGTTCTTC.

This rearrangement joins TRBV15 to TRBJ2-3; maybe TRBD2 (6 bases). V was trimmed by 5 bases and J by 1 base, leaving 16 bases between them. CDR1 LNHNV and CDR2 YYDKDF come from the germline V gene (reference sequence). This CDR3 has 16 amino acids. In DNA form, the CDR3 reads TGTGCCACCAGCGAGGCTGTCGGGGGAGGCACAGATACGCAGTATTTT. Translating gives CATSEAVGGGTDTQYF.

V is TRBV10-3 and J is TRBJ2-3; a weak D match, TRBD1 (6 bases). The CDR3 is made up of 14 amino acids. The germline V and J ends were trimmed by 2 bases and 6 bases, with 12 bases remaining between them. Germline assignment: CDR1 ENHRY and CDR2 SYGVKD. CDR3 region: CAISENPRGDTQYF. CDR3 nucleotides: TGTGCCATCAGTGAGAACCCAAGGGGGGATACGCAGTATTTT.

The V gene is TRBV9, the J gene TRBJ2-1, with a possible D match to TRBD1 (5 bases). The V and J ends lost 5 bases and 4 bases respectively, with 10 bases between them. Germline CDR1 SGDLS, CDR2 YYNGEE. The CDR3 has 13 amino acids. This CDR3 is CASSPDSYNEQFF. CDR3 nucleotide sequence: TGTGCCAGCAGTCCCGACAGTTACAATGAGCAGTTCTTC.

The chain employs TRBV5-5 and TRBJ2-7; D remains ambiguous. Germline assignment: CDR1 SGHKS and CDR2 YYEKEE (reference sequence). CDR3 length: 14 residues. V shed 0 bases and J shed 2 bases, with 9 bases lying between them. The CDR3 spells CASSLAISAYEQYF. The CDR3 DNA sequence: TGTGCCAGCAGCTTGGCGATTTCAGCCTACGAGCAGTACTTC.

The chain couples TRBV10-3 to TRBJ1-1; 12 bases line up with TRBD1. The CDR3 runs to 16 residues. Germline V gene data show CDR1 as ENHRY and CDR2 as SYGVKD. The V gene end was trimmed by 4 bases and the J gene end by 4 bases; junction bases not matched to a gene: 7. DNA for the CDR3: TGTGCCATCAGTGGAGGGACAGGGGGCGCGGGCACTGAAGCTTTCTTT. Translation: CAISGGTGGAGTEAFF.

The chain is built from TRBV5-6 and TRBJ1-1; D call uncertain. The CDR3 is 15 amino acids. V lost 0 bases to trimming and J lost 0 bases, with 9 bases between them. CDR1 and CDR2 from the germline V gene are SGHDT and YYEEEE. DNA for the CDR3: TGTGCCAGCAGCTTGGTTGGGAAATTGAACACTGAAGCTTTCTTT. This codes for CASSLVGKLNTEAFF.

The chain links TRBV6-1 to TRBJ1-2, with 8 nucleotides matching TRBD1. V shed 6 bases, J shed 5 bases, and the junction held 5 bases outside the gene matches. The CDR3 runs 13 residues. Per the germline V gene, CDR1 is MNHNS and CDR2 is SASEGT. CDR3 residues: CASRAQGAYGYTF. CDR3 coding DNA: TGTGCCAGCAGAGCCCAGGGGGCGTATGGCTACACCTTC.

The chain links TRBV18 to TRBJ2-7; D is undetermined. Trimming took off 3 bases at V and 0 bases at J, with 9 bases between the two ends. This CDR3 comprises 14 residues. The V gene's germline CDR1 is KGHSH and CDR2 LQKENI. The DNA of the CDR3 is TGTGCCAGCTCACCGAACAGTTTCTCCTACGAGCAGTACTTC. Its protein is CASSPNSFSYEQYF.

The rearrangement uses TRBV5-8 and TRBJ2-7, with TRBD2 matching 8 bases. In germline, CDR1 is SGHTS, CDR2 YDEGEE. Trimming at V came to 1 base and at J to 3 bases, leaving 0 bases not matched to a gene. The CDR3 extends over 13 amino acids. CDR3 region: CASSLREGYEQYF. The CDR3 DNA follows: TGTGCCAGCAGCTTGCGGGAGGGCTACGAGCAGTACTTC.

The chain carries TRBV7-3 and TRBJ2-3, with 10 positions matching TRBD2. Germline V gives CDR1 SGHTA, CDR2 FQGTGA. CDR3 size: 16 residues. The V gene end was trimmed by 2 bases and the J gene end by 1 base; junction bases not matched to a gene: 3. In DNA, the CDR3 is TGTGCCAGCAGCTTAGGGCTAGCGGGGGGCACAGATACGCAGTATTTT. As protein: CASSLGLAGGTDTQYF.

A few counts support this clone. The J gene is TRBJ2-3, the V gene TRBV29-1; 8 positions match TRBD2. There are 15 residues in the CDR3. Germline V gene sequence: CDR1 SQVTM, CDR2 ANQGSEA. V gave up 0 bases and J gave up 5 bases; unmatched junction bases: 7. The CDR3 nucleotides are TGCAGCGTTGAAGAAATCGGGGGGGACATAGATACGCAGTATTTT. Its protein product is CSVEEIGGDIDTQYF.

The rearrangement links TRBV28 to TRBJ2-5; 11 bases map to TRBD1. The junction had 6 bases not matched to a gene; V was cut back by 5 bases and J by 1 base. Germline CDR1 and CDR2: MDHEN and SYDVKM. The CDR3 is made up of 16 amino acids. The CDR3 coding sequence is TGTGCCAGCAGTGAAACGGGACAGGGGGTCCAAGAGACCCAGTACTTC. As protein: CASSETGQGVQETQYF.